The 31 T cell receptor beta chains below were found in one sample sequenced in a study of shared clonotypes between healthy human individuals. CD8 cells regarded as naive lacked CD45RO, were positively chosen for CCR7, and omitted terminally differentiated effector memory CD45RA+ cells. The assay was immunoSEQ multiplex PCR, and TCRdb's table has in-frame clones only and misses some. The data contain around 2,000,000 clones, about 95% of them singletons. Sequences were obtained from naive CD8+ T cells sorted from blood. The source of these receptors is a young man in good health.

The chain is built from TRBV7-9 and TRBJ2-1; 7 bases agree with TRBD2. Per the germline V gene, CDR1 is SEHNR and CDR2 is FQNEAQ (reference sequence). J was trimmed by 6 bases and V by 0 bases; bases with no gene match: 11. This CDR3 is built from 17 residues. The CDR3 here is CASSLALGGAAGNEQFF. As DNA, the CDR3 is TGTGCCAGCAGCTTAGCGTTGGGAGGGGCGGCGGGCAATGAGCAGTTCTTC.

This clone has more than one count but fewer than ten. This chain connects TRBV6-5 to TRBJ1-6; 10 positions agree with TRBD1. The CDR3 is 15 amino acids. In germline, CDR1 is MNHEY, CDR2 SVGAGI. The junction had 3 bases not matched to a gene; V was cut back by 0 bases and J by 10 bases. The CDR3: CASSYSGTGVSPLHF. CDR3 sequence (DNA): TGTGCCAGCAGTTACTCCGGGACAGGGGTCTCACCCCTCCACTTT.

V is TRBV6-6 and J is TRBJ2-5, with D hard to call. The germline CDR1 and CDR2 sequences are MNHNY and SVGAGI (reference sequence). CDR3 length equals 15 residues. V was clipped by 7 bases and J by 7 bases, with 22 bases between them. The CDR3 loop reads CASTNVGNYDGTQYF. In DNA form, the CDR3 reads TGTGCCAGCACTAACGTTGGAAACTACGACGGGACCCAGTACTTC.

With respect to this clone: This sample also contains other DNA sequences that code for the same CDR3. As DNA, the CDR3 is TGTGCCAGCAGTGAAGCAGGGGGCGCCTATGGCTACACCTTC. Its translation: CASSEAGGAYGYTF. The gene calls are TRBV6-1 and TRBJ1-2, with TRBD1 identical over 7 bases. Germline V gives CDR1 MNHNS, CDR2 SASEGT. The CDR3 has 14 residues. Trimming at V came to 0 bases and at J to 4 bases, leaving 2 bases not matched to a gene.

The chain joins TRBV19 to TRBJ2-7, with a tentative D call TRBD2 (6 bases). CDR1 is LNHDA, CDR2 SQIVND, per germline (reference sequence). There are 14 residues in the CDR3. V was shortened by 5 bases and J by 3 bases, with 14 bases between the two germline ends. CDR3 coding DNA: TGTGCCAGTAGTCCTACGACGGGGGACTACGAGCAGTACTTC. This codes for CASSPTTGDYEQYF.

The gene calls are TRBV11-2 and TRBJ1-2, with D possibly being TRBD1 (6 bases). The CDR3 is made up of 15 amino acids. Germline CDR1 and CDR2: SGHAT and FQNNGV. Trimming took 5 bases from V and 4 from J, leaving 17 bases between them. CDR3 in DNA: TGTGCCAGCAGCACTTCACCGGGACAACTCTATGGCTACACCTTC. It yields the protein CASSTSPGQLYGYTF.

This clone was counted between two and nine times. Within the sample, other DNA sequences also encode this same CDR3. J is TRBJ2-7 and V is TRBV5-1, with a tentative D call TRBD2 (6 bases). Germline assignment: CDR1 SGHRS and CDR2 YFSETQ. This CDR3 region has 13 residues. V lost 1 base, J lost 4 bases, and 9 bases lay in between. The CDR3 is CASSLTSRYEQYF. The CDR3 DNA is TGCGCCAGCAGCTTGACTAGCAGGTACGAGCAGTACTTC. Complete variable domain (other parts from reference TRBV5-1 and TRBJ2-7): KAGVTQTPRYLIKTRGQQVTLSCSPISGHRSVSWYQQTPGQGLQFLFEYFSETQRNKGNFPGRFSGRQFSNSRSEMNVSTLELGDSALYLCASSLTSRYEQYFGPGTRLTVT.

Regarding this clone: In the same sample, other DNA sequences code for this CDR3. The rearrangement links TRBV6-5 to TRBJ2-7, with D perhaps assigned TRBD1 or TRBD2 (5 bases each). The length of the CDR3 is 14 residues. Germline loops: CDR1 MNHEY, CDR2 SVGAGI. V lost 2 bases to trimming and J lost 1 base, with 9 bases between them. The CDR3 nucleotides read TGTGCCAGCAGTTACGGAGAGGGGTCCTACGAGCAGTACTTC. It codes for CASSYGEGSYEQYF.

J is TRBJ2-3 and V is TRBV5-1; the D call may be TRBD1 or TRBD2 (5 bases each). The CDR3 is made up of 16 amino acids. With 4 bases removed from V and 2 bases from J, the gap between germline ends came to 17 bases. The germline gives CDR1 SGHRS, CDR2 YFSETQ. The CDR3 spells CASSTGPTESTDTQYF. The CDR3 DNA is TGCGCCAGCAGCACGGGACCTACGGAATCCACAGATACGCAGTATTTT.

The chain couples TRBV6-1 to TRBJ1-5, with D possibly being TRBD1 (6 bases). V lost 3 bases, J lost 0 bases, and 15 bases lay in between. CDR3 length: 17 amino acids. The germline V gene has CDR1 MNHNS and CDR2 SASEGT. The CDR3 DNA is TGTGCCAGCAGTGACGTACAGGGCCCCTATAGCAATCAGCCCCAGCATTTT. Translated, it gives CASSDVQGPYSNQPQHF.

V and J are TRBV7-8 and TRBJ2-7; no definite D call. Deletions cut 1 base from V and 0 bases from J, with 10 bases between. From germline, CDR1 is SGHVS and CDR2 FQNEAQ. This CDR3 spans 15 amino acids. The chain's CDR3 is CASSLVERSSYEQYF. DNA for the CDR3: TGTGCCAGCAGCTTAGTGGAGAGGAGCTCCTACGAGCAGTACTTC.

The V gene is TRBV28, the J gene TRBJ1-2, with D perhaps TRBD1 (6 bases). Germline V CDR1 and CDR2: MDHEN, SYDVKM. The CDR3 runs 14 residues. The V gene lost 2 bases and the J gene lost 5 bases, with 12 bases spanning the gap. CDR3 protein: CASSLRGGLYGYTF. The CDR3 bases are TGTGCCAGCAGTTTAAGGGGGGGCCTATATGGCTACACCTTC.

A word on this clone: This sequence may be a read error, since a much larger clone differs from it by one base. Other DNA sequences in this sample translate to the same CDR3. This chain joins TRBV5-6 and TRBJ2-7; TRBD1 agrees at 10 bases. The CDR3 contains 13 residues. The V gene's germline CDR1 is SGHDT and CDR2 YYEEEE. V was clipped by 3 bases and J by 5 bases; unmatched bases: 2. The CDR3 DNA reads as TGTGCCAGCAGCTGGGACAGGGGCCACGAGCAGTACTTC. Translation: CASSWDRGHEQYF.

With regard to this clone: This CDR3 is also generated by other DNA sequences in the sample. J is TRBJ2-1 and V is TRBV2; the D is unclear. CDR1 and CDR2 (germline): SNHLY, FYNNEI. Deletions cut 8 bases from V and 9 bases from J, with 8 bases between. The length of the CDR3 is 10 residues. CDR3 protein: CASRGVEQFF. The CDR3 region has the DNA TGTGCCAGCCGTGGAGTTGAGCAGTTCTTC.

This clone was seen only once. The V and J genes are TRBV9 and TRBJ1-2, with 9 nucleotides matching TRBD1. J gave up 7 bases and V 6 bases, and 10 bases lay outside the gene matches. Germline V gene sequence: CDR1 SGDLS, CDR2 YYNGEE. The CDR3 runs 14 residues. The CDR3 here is CASKDGQGITGYTF. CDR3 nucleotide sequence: TGTGCCAGCAAAGATGGACAGGGGATCACTGGCTACACCTTC.

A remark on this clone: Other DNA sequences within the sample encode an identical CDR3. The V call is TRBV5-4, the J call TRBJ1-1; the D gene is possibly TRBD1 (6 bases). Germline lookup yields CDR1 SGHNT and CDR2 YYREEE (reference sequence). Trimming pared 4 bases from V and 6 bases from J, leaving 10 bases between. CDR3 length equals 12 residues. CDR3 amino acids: CASSRGGAEAFF. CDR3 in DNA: TGTGCCAGCAGCAGGGGGGGGGCTGAAGCTTTCTTT.

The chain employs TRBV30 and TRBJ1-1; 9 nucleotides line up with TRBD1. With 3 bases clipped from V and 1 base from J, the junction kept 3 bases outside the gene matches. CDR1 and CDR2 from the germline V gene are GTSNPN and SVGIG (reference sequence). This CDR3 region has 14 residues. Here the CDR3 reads CAWRGTGKNTEAFF. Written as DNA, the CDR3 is TGTGCCTGGAGGGGGACAGGGAAGAACACTGAAGCTTTCTTT. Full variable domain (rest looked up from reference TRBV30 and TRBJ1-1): SQTIHQWPATLVQPVGSPLSLECTVEGTSNPNLYWYRQAAGRGLQLLFYSVGIGQISSEVPQNLSASRPQDRQFILSSKKLLLSDSGFYLCAWRGTGKNTEAFFGQGTRLTVV.

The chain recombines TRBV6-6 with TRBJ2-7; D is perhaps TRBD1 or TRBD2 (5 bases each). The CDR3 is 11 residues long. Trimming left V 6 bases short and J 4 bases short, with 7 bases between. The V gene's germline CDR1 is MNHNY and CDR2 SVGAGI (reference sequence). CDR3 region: CASSEGYEQYF. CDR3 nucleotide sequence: TGTGCCAGCAGCGAGGGGTACGAGCAGTACTTC.

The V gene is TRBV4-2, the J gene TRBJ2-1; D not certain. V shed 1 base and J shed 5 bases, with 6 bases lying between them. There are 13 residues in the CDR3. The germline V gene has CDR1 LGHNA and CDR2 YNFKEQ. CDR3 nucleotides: TGTGCCAGCAGCCAAGGGTTCCACAATGAGCAGTTCTTC. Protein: CASSQGFHNEQFF.

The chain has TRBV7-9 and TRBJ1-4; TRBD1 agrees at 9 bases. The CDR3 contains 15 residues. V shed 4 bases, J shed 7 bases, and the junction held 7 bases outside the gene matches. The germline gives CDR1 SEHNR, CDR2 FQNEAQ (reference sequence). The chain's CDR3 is CASSSWTGVGEKLFF. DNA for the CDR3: TGTGCCAGCAGCTCCTGGACAGGGGTGGGTGAAAAACTGTTTTTT.

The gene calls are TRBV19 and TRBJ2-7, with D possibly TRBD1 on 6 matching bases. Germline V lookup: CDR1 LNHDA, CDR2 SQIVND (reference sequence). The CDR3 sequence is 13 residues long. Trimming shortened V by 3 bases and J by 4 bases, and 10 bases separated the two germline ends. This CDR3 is CASSILTGYEQYF. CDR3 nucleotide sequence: TGTGCCAGTAGTATCCTAACAGGGTACGAGCAGTACTTC.

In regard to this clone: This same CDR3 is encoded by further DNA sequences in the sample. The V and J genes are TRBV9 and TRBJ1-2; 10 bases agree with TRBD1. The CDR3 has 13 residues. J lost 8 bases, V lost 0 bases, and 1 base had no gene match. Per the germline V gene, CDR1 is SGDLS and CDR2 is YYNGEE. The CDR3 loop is CASSVVTGGGYTF. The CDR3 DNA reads TGTGCCAGCAGCGTAGTGACAGGGGGCGGCTACACCTTC.

DNA for the CDR3: TGTGCCAGCAGCGGAAGGACAGGGGTGGTAGCAACTAATGAAAAACTGTTTTTT. Its protein product is CASSGRTGVVATNEKLFF. The rearrangement links TRBV7-2 to TRBJ1-4; 9 nucleotides align to TRBD1. In germline, CDR1 is SGHTA, CDR2 FQGNSA. V lost 5 bases to trimming and J lost 0 bases; unmatched junction nucleotides: 10. This CDR3 has 18 residues. Based on the CDR3 plus reference TRBV7-2 and TRBJ1-4, the full variable domain is GAGVSQSPSNKVTEKGKDVELRCDPISGHTALYWYRQSLGQGLEFLIYFQGNSAPDKSGLPSDRFSAERTGGSVSTLTIQRTQQEDSAVYLCASSGRTGVVATNEKLFFGSGTQLSVL.

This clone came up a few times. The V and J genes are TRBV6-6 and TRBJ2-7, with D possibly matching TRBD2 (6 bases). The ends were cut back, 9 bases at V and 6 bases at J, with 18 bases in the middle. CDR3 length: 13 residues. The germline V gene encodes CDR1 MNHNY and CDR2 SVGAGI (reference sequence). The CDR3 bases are TGTGCCAGTCTGTTTTCGGGAGTAGGCGAGCAGTACTTC. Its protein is CASLFSGVGEQYF.

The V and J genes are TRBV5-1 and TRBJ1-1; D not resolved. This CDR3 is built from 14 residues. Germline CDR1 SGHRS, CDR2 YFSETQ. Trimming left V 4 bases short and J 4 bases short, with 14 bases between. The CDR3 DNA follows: TGCGCCAGCAGCCTGGCAGGCCCGAGCACTGAAGCTTTCTTT. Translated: CASSLAGPSTEAFF. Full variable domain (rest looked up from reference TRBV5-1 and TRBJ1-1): KAGVTQTPRYLIKTRGQQVTLSCSPISGHRSVSWYQQTPGQGLQFLFEYFSETQRNKGNFPGRFSGRQFSNSRSEMNVSTLELGDSALYLCASSLAGPSTEAFFGQGTRLTVV.

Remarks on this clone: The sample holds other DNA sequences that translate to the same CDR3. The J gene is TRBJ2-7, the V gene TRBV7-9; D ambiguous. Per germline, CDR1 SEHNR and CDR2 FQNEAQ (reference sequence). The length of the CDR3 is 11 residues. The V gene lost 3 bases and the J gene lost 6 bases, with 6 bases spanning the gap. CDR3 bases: TGTGCCAGCAGCTTTCTGGGCGAGCAGTACTTC. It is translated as CASSFLGEQYF. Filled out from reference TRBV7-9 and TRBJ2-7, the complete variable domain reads DTGVSQNPRHKITKRGQNVTFRCDPISEHNRLYWYRQTLGQGPEFLTYFQNEAQLEKSRLLSDRFSAERPKGSFSTLEIQRTEQGDSAMYLCASSFLGEQYFGPGTRLTVT.

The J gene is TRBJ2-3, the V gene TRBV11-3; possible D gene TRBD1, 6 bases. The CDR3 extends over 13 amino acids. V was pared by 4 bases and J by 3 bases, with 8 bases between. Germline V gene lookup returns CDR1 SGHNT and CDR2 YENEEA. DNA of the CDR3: TGTGCCAGCAGCTATACAGGGACAGATACGCAGTATTTT. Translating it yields CASSYTGTDTQYF.

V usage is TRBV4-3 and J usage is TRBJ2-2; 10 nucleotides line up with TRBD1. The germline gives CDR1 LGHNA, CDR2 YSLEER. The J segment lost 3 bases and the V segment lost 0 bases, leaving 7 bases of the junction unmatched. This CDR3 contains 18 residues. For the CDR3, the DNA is TGCGCCAGCAGCCAAGAAAAGGGGACAGGGGCGTACACCGGGGAGCTGTTTTTT. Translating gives CASSQEKGTGAYTGELFF.

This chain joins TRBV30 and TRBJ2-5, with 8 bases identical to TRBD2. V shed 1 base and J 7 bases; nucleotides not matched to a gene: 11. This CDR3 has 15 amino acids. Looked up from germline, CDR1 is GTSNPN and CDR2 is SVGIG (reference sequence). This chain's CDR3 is CAWSATGGPEGTQYF. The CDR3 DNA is TGTGCCTGGAGTGCGACGGGAGGGCCTGAAGGGACCCAGTACTTC.

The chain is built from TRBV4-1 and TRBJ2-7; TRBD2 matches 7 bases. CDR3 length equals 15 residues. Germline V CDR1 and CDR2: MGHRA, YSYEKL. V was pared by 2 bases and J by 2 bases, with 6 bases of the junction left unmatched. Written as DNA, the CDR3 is TGCGCCAGCAGCCAATATAATCGGGGGGCCTACGAGCAGTACTTC. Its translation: CASSQYNRGAYEQYF.

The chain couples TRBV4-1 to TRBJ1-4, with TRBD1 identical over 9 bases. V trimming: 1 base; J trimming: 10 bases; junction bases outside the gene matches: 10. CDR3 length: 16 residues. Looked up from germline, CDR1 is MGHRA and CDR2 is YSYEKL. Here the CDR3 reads CASSQGRGTGIGKLFF. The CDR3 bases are TGCGCCAGCAGCCAAGGAAGGGGGACAGGGATAGGAAAACTGTTTTTT.